This is a list of T cell receptor gamma chains from one sample in a study of intestinal T cells in coeliac disease. TCRdb re-called clones from the multiplex PCR reads using CATT. The profile shows 350 to 450 gamma-chain clones, 45% to 65% of them singletons. The sequenced sample consisted of a duodenal biopsy. Source of these receptors: a human donor who served as a control with a normal duodenal biopsy, not a healthy volunteer. Both conserved end residues are part of each CDR3. Each record gives: clone size, J gene, V gene, CDR3 DNA, CDR3 protein. Clone sizes are given selectively: once, few, many, or a class where the clone is expanded.

>-|TRGJP1|TRGV9
TGTGCCTTGTGCCTTCTTGGACCCCACTCCAGAACCCCTTCCCAATATACCACTGGTTGGTTCAAGATATTT
CALCLLGPHSRTPSQYTTGWFKIF
>-|TRGJP1|TRGV3
TGTGCCACCTGGGAATATTCGTCTGGTTGGTTCAAGATATTT
CATWEYSSGWFKIF
>-|TRGJ1/TRGJ2|TRGV3
TGTGCCACCTGGGACAGGCCGGTTATTTATAAGAAACTCTTT
CATWDRPVIYKKLF
>-|TRGJ1/TRGJ2|TRGV3
TGTGCCACCTGGGACGAGCCCCATTATAAGAAACTCTTT
CATWDEPHYKKLF
>-|TRGJ1/TRGJ2|TRGV4
TGTGCCACCTGGGACGGATCTCATAAGAAACTCTTT
CATWDGSHKKLF
>-|TRGJ1/TRGJ2|TRGV9
TGTGCCTTGTGGAGCTATAAGAAACTCTTT
CALWSYKKLF
>once|TRGJ1/TRGJ2|TRGV3
TGTGCCACCTGGGACAGGCGAGGTATAAAGAAACTCTTT
CATWDRRGIKKLF
>-|TRGJP2|TRGV2
TGTGCCCACCTGGGACGGGATCGGGGTAGTGATTGGATCAAGACGTTT
CAHLGRDRGSDWIKTF
>-|TRGJ1/TRGJ2|TRGV2
TGTGCCACCTGGGACGGAGTTAATATAAGTAAACTCTTT
CATWDGVNISKLF
>once|TRGJ1/TRGJ2|TRGV10
TGTGCTGCGTGGGGTGGATATTATAAGAAACTCTTT
CAAWGGYYKKLF
>-|TRGJ1/TRGJ2|TRGV4
TGTGCCACCTGGGACGGGGTTTATTATAAGAAACTCTTT
CATWDGVYYKKLF
>-|TRGJ1/TRGJ2|TRGV4
TGTGCCACTGGACGGACTCATAAGAAACTCTTT
CATGRTHKKLF
>-|TRGJ1/TRGJ2|TRGV8
TGTGCCACCTGGAAATTTTATTATAAGAAACTCTTT
CATWKFYYKKLF
>once|TRGJ1/TRGJ2|TRGV5
TGTGCCACCTGGACCGATAAGAAACTCTTT
CATWTDKKLF
>-|TRGJ1/TRGJ2|TRGV3
TGTGCCACCTGGGGACAGTCGGGACGGGCTTATAAGAAACTCTTT
CATWGQSGRAYKKLF
>-|TRGJ1/TRGJ2|TRGV8
TGTGCCACCTGGGATACATTTATTATGGTTATTAAGAAACTCTTT
CATWDTFIMVIKKLF
>-|TRGJ1/TRGJ2|TRGV11
TGTGCCTGCGATGATGGTTGTTATAAGAAACTCTTT
CACDDGCYKKLF
>once|TRGJ1/TRGJ2|TRGV2
TGTGCCACCTGGGCAGATTATTATAAGAAACTCTTT
CATWADYYKKLF
>-|TRGJ1/TRGJ2|TRGV8
TGTGCCACCTGGGTCGATCGGAATTATAAGAAACTCTTT
CATWVDRNYKKLF
>hyperexpanded|TRGJ1/TRGJ2|TRGV4
TGTGCCACCTGGGATGGGATACCTAGCCTAGGGCGGAATTATTATAAGAAACTCTTT
CATWDGIPSLGRNYYKKLF
>few|TRGJ1/TRGJ2|TRGV3
TGTGCCACCTGGGGACGGAAGAAACTCTTT
CATWGRKKLF
>large|TRGJP1|TRGV9
TGTGCCTTGTGCCTTCTTGGACCCCATCCCAGAACCCCTTCCCAATATACCACTGGTTGGTTCAAGATATTT
CALCLLGPHPRTPSQYTTGWFKIF